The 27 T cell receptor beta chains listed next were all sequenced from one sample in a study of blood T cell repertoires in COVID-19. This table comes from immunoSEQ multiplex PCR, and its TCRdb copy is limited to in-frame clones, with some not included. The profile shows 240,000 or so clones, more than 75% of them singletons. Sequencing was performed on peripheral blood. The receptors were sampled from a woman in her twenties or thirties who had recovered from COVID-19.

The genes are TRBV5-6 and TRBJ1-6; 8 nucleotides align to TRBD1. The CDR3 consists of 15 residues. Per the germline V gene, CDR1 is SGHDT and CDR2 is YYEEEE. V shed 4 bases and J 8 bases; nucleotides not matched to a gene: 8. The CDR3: CASSATTGGDSPLHF. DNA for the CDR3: TGTGCCAGCAGCGCTACTACAGGGGGGGATTCACCCCTCCACTTT.

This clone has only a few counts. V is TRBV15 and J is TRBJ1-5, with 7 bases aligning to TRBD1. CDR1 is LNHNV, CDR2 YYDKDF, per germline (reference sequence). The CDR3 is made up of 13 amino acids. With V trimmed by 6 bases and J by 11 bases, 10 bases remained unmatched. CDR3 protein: CATSLGLQGAQHF. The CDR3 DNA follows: TGTGCCACCAGTCTGGGGTTGCAGGGGGCCCAGCATTTT.

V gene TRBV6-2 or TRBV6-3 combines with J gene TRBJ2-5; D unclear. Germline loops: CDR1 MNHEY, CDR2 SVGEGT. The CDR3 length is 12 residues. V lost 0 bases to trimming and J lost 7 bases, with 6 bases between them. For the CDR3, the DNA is TGTGCCAGCAGTTACTCGTCATCGACCCAGTACTTC. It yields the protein CASSYSSSTQYF.

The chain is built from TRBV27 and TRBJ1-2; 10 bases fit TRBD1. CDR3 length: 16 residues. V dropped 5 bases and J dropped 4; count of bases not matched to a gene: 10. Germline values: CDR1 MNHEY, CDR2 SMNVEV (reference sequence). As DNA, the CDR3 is TGTGCCAGCAGTCTGGACGGGACAGGGGTACCCTATGGCTACACCTTC. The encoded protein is CASSLDGTGVPYGYTF.

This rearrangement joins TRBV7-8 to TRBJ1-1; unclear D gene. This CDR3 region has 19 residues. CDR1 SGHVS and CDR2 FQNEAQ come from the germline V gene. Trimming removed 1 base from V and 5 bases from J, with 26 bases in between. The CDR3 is CASSLDVSLLRYGGTEAFF. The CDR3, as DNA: TGTGCCAGCAGCTTAGATGTTAGTCTCCTCAGGTATGGAGGTACTGAAGCTTTCTTT.

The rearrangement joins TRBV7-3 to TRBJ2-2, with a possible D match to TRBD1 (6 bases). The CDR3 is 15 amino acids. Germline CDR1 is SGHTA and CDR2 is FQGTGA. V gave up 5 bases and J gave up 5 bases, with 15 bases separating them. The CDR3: CASSPTTGRTGELFF. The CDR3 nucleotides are TGTGCCAGCAGCCCGACAACAGGGCGTACCGGGGAGCTGTTTTTT.

CDR3 sequence: CASRRGQENTIYF. The CDR3 DNA is TGTGCCAGCAGGAGGGGGCAGGAAAACACCATATATTTT. The V call is TRBV5-4, the J call TRBJ1-3; 7 bases agree with TRBD1. There are 13 residues in the CDR3. Trimming took 5 bases from V and 6 from J; bases not matched to a gene: 5. Germline CDR1 and CDR2: SGHNT and YYREEE (reference sequence).

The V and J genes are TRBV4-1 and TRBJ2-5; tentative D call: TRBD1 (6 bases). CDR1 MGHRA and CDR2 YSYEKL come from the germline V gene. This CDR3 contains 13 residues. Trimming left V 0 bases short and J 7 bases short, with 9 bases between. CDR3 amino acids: CASSQDLGGTQYF. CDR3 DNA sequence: TGCGCCAGCAGCCAAGATCTAGGGGGGACCCAGTACTTC.

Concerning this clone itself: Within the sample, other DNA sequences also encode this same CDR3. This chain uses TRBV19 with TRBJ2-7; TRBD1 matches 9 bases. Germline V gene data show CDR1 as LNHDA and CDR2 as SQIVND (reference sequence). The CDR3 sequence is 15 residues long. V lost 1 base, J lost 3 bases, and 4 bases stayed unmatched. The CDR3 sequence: CASSIGGTGSYEQYF. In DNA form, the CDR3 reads TGTGCCAGTAGTATAGGGGGGACAGGGAGCTACGAGCAGTACTTC.

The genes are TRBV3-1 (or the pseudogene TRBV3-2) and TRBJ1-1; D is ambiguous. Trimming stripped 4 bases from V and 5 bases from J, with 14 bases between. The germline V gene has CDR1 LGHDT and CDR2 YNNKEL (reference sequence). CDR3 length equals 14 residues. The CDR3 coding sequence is TGTGCCAGCAGCCCCCACAGCGGAGAGACTGAAGCTTTCTTT. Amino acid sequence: CASSPHSGETEAFF.

This chain's CDR3 is CASNPGQAVQPQHF. CDR3 in DNA: TGTGCCAGCAATCCCGGACAAGCCGTTCAGCCCCAGCATTTT. The chain uses TRBV27 and TRBJ1-5; the D gene is possibly TRBD1 (5 bases). V was pared by 7 bases and J by 6 bases, with 16 bases between. Germline V lookup: CDR1 MNHEY, CDR2 SMNVEV (reference sequence). CDR3 length equals 14 residues.

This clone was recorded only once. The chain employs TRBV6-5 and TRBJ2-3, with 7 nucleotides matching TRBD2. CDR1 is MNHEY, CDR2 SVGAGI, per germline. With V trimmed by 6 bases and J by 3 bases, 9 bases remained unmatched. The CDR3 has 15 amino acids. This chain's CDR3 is CASRLNHGGTDTQYF. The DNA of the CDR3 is TGTGCCAGCAGGCTTAACCACGGGGGGACAGATACGCAGTATTTT.

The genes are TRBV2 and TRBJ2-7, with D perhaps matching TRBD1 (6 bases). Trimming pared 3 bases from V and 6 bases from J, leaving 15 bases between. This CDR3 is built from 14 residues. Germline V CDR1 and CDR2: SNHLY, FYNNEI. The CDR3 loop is CASSEIQGRGEQYF. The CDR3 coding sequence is TGTGCCAGCAGTGAGATTCAGGGGAGAGGCGAGCAGTACTTC.

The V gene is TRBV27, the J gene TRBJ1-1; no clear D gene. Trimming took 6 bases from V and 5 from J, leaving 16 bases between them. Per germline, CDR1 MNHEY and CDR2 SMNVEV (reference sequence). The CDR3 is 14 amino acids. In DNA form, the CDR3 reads TGTGCCAGCAGAGAGAGAGGGTGGCGGACTGAAGCTTTCTTT. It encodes CASRERGWRTEAFF.

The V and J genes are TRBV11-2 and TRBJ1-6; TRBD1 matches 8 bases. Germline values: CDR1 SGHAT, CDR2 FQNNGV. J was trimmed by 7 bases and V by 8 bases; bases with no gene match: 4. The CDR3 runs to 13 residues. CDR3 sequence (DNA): TGTGCCAGCCGACAGGGGCAAAATTCACCCCTCCACTTT. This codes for CASRQGQNSPLHF.

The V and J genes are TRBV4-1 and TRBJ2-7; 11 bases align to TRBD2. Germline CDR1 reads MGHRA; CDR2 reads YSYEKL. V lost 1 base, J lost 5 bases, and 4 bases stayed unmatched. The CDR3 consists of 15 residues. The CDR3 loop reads CASSQVAGGPNEQYF. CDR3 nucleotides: TGCGCCAGCAGCCAAGTAGCGGGGGGGCCTAACGAGCAGTACTTC.

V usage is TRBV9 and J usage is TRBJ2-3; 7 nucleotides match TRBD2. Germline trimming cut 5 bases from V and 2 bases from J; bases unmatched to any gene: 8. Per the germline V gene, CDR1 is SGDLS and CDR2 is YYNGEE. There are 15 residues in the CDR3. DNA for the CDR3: TGTGCCAGCAGTGCGGCTAGCGGCGTCACAGATACGCAGTATTTT. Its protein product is CASSAASGVTDTQYF.

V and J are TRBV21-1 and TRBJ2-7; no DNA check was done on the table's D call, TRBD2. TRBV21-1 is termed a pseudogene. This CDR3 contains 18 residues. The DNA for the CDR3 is TGTGCCAGCAGCAAAGGGAGAGCCCCCCTACGTAGCTCCTACGAGCAGTACTTC. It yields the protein CASSKGRAPLRSSYEQYF.

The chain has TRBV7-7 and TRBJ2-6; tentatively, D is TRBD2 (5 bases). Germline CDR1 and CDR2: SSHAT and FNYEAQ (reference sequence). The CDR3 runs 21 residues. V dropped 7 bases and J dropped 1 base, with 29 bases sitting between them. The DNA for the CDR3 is TGTGCCAGCATGCGGTTGCTAAAAGAGAGGGAAGAGAGATCTGGGGCCAACGTCCTGACTTTC. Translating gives CASMRLLKEREERSGANVLTF.

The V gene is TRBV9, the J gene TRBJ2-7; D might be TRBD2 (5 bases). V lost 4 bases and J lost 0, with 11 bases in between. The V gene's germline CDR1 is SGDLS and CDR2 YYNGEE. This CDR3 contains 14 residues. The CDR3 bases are TGTGCCAGCAGCCCTTCGAGCGGCTCCTACGAGCAGTACTTC. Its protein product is CASSPSSGSYEQYF.

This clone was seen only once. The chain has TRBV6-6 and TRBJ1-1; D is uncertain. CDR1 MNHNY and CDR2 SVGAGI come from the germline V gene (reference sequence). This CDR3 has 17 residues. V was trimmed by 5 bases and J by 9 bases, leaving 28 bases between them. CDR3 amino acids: CASSPIISAPSLDKAFF. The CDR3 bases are TGTGCCAGCAGTCCGATTATTTCTGCACCATCGCTCGACAAAGCTTTCTTT.

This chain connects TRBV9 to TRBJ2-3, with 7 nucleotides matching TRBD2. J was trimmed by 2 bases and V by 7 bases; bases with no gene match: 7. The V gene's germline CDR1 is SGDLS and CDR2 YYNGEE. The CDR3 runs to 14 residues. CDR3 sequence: CASSLGGYTDTQYF. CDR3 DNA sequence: TGTGCCAGCTCACTCGGGGGGTACACAGATACGCAGTATTTT.

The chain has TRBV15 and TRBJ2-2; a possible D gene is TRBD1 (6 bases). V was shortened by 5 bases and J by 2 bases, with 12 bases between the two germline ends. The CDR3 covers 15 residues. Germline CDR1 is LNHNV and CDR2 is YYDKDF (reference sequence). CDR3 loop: CATSADRSNTGELFF. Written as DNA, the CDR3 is TGTGCCACCAGCGCCGACAGGAGTAACACCGGGGAGCTGTTTTTT.

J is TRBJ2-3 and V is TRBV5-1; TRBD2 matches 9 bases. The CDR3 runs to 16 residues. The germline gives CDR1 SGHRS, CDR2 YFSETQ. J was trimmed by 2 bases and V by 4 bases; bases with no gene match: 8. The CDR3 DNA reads TGCGCCAGCAGCCCGGTAGCGGGGGCGGTCACAGATACGCAGTATTTT. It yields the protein CASSPVAGAVTDTQYF.

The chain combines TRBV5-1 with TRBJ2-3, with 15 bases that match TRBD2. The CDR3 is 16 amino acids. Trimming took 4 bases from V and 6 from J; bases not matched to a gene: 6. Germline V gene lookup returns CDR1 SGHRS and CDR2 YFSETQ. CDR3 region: CASSRGLAGGPDTQYF. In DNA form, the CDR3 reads TGCGCCAGCAGCCGCGGACTAGCGGGGGGGCCGGATACGCAGTATTTT.

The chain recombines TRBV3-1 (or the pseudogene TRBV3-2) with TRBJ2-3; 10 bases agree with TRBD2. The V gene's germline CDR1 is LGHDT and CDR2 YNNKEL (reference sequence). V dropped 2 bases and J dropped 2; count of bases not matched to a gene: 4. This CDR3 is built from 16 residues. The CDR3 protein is CASSQLAGAFTDTQYF. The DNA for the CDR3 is TGTGCCAGCAGCCAACTAGCGGGGGCCTTCACAGATACGCAGTATTTT.

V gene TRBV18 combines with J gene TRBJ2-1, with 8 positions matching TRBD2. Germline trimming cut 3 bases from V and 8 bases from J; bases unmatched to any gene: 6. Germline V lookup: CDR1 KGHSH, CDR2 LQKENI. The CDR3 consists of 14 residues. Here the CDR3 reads CASSPPGGVDEQFF. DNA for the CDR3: TGTGCCAGCTCACCCCCGGGAGGGGTTGATGAGCAGTTCTTC.